This is a list of T cell receptor beta chains from one sample in a study of blood T cell repertoires in COVID-19. TCRdb's copy holds only in-frame clones and misses some; the assay was immunoSEQ multiplex PCR. Among tens of thousands of clones listed, 87% were seen once. Input material: peripheral blood. These receptors all stem from a human donor in a cohort sampled during active COVID-19. The donor label of this sample is uncertain. The CDR3 runs from the conserved cysteine through the conserved F or W. Fields, in order: V gene, D gene, clone size, J gene, CDR3 DNA, CDR3 protein. A D gene is named only where the DNA matches it firmly. For some rows the clone size is stated as once, few or many, or as a class when expanded; others skip it.

>TRBV9|NA|NA|TRBJ1-1
TGTGCCAGCAGCGTAGGGGGCGAGAACACTGAAGCTTTCTTT
CASSVGGENTEAFF
>TRBV2|NA|NA|TRBJ2-3
TGTGCCAGCAGTGAAAGGGCGGGGAGCACAGATACGCAGTATTTT
CASSERAGSTDTQYF
>TRBV6-4|TRBD2|NA|TRBJ2-3
TGTGCCAGCAGTGACACGGGGGGGCTTACAGATACGCAGTATTTT
CASSDTGGLTDTQYF
>TRBV7-9|TRBD2|NA|TRBJ2-1
TGTGCCAGCAGCTTGACTAGCGGGGCTAACATTGAGCAGTTCTTC
CASSLTSGANIEQFF
>TRBV6-6|NA|NA|TRBJ1-2
TGTGCCAGCAGTTACGGAGGGGACTACACCTTC
CASSYGGDYTF
>TRBV7-7|TRBD1|NA|TRBJ1-3
TGTGCTAGCAGCTTAGGCAGTTGGGGGACAGGAAGAAACACCATATATTTT
CASSLGSWGTGRNTIYF
>TRBV5-1|NA|NA|TRBJ2-3
TGCGCCAGCAGCTTGTTGGGCCCCGGCTCCCGCACAGATACGCAGTATTTT
CASSLLGPGSRTDTQYF
>TRBV4-1|TRBD2|NA|TRBJ2-3
TGCGCCAGCAGCCCCGGCGGGGGGTTATTAGATACGCAGTATTTT
CASSPGGGLLDTQYF
>TRBV5-1|TRBD2|once|TRBJ2-7
TGCGCCAGCAGCTTGGCAGTAGCGGGGGCGTCCGAGCAGTACTTC
CASSLAVAGASEQYF
>TRBV6-2/TRBV6-3|TRBD1|NA|TRBJ2-7
TGTGCCAGCAGGCCTATCCCGGGACAGGGATCATACGAGCAGTACTTC
CASRPIPGQGSYEQYF
>TRBV10-1|NA|NA|TRBJ1-6
TGCGCCAGCAGAGCGGGGGAAGTCGGGATTTCACCCCTCCACTTT
CASRAGEVGISPLHF
>TRBV9|TRBD1|NA|TRBJ2-3
TGTGCCAGCAGCGTGAGAGGGACAGGTAAAGGAGATACGCAGTATTTT
CASSVRGTGKGDTQYF
>TRBV5-4|TRBD2|NA|TRBJ2-3
TGTGCCAGCAGCCTGCGACTAGCGGGGGGTATAGATACGCAGTATTTT
CASSLRLAGGIDTQYF
>TRBV5-1|TRBD1|NA|TRBJ2-6
TGCGCCAGCAGCCAGGGACAGAACTCTGGGGCCAACGTCCTGACTTTC
CASSQGQNSGANVLTF